A selection of T cell receptor beta chains follows, all from one sample in a study of post-analysis software for immune sequencing data. Using its own MiXCR run on the PCR reads, TCRdb lists one record per CDR3 protein. The sample holds about 770,000 distinct CDR3 sequences, roughly 50% seen once. The sequenced sample consisted of blood. All receptors derive from a girl under 18 with multiple sclerosis. Each CDR3 is given with its conserved first and last residue. D genes are given only for firm matches. Where a row states a size, it is once, few, many or the class of an expanded clone; other rows omit it.

clone size	D gene	V gene	J gene	CDR3 DNA	CDR3 protein
.	TRBD2	TRBV15	TRBJ2-3	TGTGCCACCAGCAGTAGCGGGATATCTCTCACAGATACGCAGTATTTT	CATSSSGISLTDTQYF
.	TRBD2	TRBV20-1	TRBJ2-7	TGCAGTGCTAGCCCCCCGGGAGGCCTATACGAGCAGTACTTC	CSASPPGGLYEQYF
.	.	TRBV28	TRBJ2-6	TGTGCCAGCTTATCCTTCGGGGCTGGGGCCAACGTCCTGACTTTC	CASLSFGAGANVLTF
few	TRBD1	TRBV7-8	TRBJ2-3	TGTGCCAGCAGCCTCTTCCCGGGACAGGGCACAGATACGCAGTATTTT	CASSLFPGQGTDTQYF
.	.	TRBV5-1	TRBJ1-1	TGCGCCAGCAGCTTGGAATACGGGGGCGGGGAAGCTTTCTTT	CASSLEYGGGEAFF
.	TRBD2	TRBV11-1	TRBJ2-1	TGTGCCAGCAGCTCCGGGACTAGCGCACTCAATGAGCAGTTCTTC	CASSSGTSALNEQFF
once	.	TRBV7-8	TRBJ2-1	TGTGCCAGCAGCCTTAGTGGGGTTGTCTTGGTGAGCTCCTACAATGAGCAGTTCTTC	CASSLSGVVLVSSYNEQFF
.	TRBD1	TRBV5-1	TRBJ2-2	TGCGCCAGCAGAGTCGGGACAGGGGGCCCCGGGGAGCTGTTTTTT	CASRVGTGGPGELFF
.	TRBD1	TRBV6-6	TRBJ2-2	TGTGCCAGCAGTACTCCGGGACAGGGAATCTCCACCGGGGAGCTGTTTTTT	CASSTPGQGISTGELFF
.	.	TRBV4-1	TRBJ2-1	TGCGCCAGCTGCCCGGTCCACCCCTCCTACAATGAGCAGTTCTTC	CASCPVHPSYNEQFF
.	.	TRBV9	TRBJ2-1	TGTGCCAGCAGCGTAGAGGGGCGGACCGACAATGAGCAGTTCTTC	CASSVEGRTDNEQFF
.	.	TRBV29-1	TRBJ1-1	TGCAGCGTTGAAGATCACGCGACTGAAACTTTCTTT	CSVEDHATETFF
.	.	TRBV3-1	TRBJ2-7	TGTGCCAGCAGCCAAGGGGTGACTACCTACGAGCAGTACTTC	CASSQGVTTYEQYF
.	TRBD2	TRBV29-1	TRBJ2-1	TGCAGCGTTCCAGGGACTAGCGGGAGGGTCCACAATGAGCAGTTCTTC	CSVPGTSGRVHNEQFF
.	TRBD2	TRBV2	TRBJ2-1	TGTGCCAGCAGTGAAGCGCGTTGGACTAGCGGGCCGCCCCCGCCAGACAATGAGCAGTTCTTC	CASSEARWTSGPPPPDNEQFF
.	TRBD1	TRBV6-1	TRBJ2-5	TGTGCCAGCAGTGGCACAGGGGTCCCCAAGAGACCCCAGTACTTC	CASSGTGVPKRPQYF
.	.	TRBV11-2	TRBJ2-7	TGTGCCAGCAGCTTAACCCCCAAGGGGGAAGAGCAGTACTTC	CASSLTPKGEEQYF
once	TRBD2	TRBV15	TRBJ2-1	TGTGCCACCAGCAGGGCCCGGGGGGGGGGCTACAATGAGCAGTTCTTC	CATSRARGGGYNEQFF
few	TRBD1	TRBV20-1	TRBJ1-2	TGCAGTGCCAAGGGGGCGCTTGATGGCTACACCTTC	CSAKGALDGYTF
.	.	TRBV18	TRBJ1-6	TGTGCCAGCTCACCCAGGACAGCCGGCTCACCCCTCCACTTT	CASSPRTAGSPLHF
.	.	TRBV6-2/TRBV6-3	TRBJ1-5	TGTGCCAGCGCAGATTATCAGCCCCAGCATTTT	CASADYQPQHF
.	.	TRBV10-2	TRBJ2-4	TGCGCCAGCAGGGTCATGGGCGTAGGTTTCGAACCGCAGTACTTC	CASRVMGVGFEPQYF
.	.	TRBV29-1	TRBJ2-7	TGCAGCGGGACCATGAGAGACCCACACTATGAGCAGTACTTC	CSGTMRDPHYEQYF
.	TRBD1	TRBV29-1	TRBJ1-2	TGCAGCGTCTGGGGGGACAGGGTGAGCTACACCTTC	CSVWGDRVSYTF
few	.	TRBV3-1	TRBJ2-2	TGTGCCAGCAGCCAAACCCGGGGACTCCCCGGGGAGCTGTTTTTT	CASSQTRGLPGELFF
.	.	TRBV4-3	TRBJ2-3	TGCGCCAGCAGCCAACTCAGTTGGTATGAAAGATGGGGTGACACAGATACGCAGTATTTT	CASSQLSWYERWGDTDTQYF
.	.	TRBV7-8	TRBJ2-5	TGTGCCAGCAGCTTAAGTGGGCCGGTGGGGGAGCAGTACTTC	CASSLSGPVGEQYF
.	TRBD1	TRBV28	TRBJ2-7	TGTGCCAGCACCACAGGGGGCGAGGCCTACGAGCAGTACTTC	CASTTGGEAYEQYF
.	.	TRBV13	TRBJ1-4	TGTGCCAGCAGCAGAAGGGGTCCAGCTAATGAAAAACTGTTTTTT	CASSRRGPANEKLFF
.	.	TRBV5-1	TRBJ2-5	TGCGCCAGCAGCTCGGCCTGGGGTGGGACCCAAGAGACCCAGTACTTT	CASSSAWGGTQETQYF
.	TRBD1	TRBV20-1	TRBJ1-1	TGCAGTGCCACCGGGACAGGGGGCTGGTACACTGAAGCTTTCTTT	CSATGTGGWYTEAFF
.	.	TRBV5-1	TRBJ2-1	TGCGCCAGCAGCTTCTTGGCAGGCAATGAGCAGTTCTTC	CASSFLAGNEQFF
.	.	TRBV4-3	TRBJ2-7	TGCGCCAGCAGCCAAGATACCAGGGCCCACGAGCAGTACTTC	CASSQDTRAHEQYF
.	.	TRBV7-9	TRBJ2-7	TGTGCCAGCAGTGATTGGACCAGCTCCTACGAGCAGTACTTC	CASSDWTSSYEQYF
.	TRBD1	TRBV7-9	TRBJ2-1	TGTGCCAGCAGTTTAGGACAGGGGACCTACAATGAGCAGTTCTTC	CASSLGQGTYNEQFF
.	TRBD1	TRBV12-5	TRBJ1-6	TGTGCTAGTGTTCCCGGGACAGGGCCTTCGGCCCTCCACTTT	CASVPGTGPSALHF
.	TRBD1	TRBV29-1	TRBJ1-2	TGCAGCGTTGCAGGGGGCGGAGGAGGCTATGGCTACACCTTC	CSVAGGGGGYGYTF
.	TRBD2	TRBV4-3	TRBJ2-4	TGCGCCAGCAGCCAAGGGCCGGCGGGAGAGGGCAAAAACATTCAGTACTTC	CASSQGPAGEGKNIQYF
many	.	TRBV20-1	TRBJ2-5	TGCAGTGCTAGAGGGGGGTACCAAGAGACCCAGTACTTC	CSARGGYQETQYF
few	TRBD1	TRBV4-3	TRBJ2-1	TGCGCCAGCAGCCAAGATGAGGGGGCTAGGGATGAGCAGTTCTTC	CASSQDEGARDEQFF
few	.	TRBV20-1	TRBJ2-3	TGCAGTGCCTTACGGCCCGAGCTAGCAACCCTCGGGGATACGCAGTATTTT	CSALRPELATLGDTQYF